The 10 T cell receptor beta chains in this list originate from one sample, sequenced in a study of blood T cell repertoires in COVID-19. The table came from immunoSEQ multiplex PCR; TCRdb's copy has only in-frame clones and leaves some out. Among some 210,000 clones, 84% were seen once, and the ten largest hold roughly 8%. The source material was peripheral blood. All receptors derive from a woman aged 45-59 years with active or convalescent COVID-19.

The V and J genes are TRBV5-1 and TRBJ2-1; 9 bases line up with TRBD1. V was pared by 4 bases and J by 6 bases, with 14 bases of the junction left unmatched. CDR1 SGHRS and CDR2 YFSETQ come from the germline V gene. The CDR3 contains 17 residues. The CDR3 coding sequence is TGCGCCAGCAGCCTCCGGAGCGGGACAGGGTCGGTCAATGAGCAGTTCTTC. It yields the protein CASSLRSGTGSVNEQFF.

This clone appeared a single time. This rearrangement joins TRBV6-5 to TRBJ2-2, with 7 bases aligning to TRBD2. CDR1 and CDR2 (germline): MNHEY, SVGAGI. CDR3 length: 15 amino acids. Trimming at V came to 3 bases and at J to 6 bases, leaving 7 bases not matched to a gene. The CDR3 spells CASSYLVSGAGELFF. The CDR3 DNA reads TGTGCCAGCAGTTATTTGGTCAGCGGGGCCGGGGAGCTGTTTTTT.

This clone was seen a handful of times. This chain links TRBV2 with TRBJ1-2; 7 bases fit TRBD1. Germline assignment: CDR1 SNHLY and CDR2 FYNNEI. The CDR3 has 14 residues. V was clipped by 3 bases and J by 6 bases; unmatched bases: 7. CDR3 amino acids: CASSDDRASHGYTF. CDR3 nucleotide sequence: TGTGCCAGCAGTGACGACAGGGCGAGCCATGGCTACACCTTC.

This sequence joins TRBV28 and TRBJ1-2, with D hard to call. This CDR3 has 12 amino acids. V was pared by 8 bases and J by 4 bases, with 11 bases between. Germline assignment: CDR1 MDHEN and CDR2 SYDVKM. The CDR3 protein is CASSRGSYGYTF. CDR3 nucleotides: TGTGCCAGCTCCCGAGGGAGCTATGGCTACACCTTC.

The CDR3 DNA reads TGCAGTGCTAGTCGGTTGGGACAGCGACAAGAGACCCAGTACTTC. The encoded protein is CSASRLGQRQETQYF. The chain couples TRBV20-1 to TRBJ2-5, with 7 positions matching TRBD1. CDR3 length equals 15 residues. Germline assignment: CDR1 DFQATT and CDR2 SNEGSKA (reference sequence). Losses at the gene ends were 3 bases for V and 2 bases for J; bases not matched to a gene: 9.

The V and J genes are TRBV11-2 and TRBJ2-7; 10 positions agree with TRBD1. The germline V gene has CDR1 SGHAT and CDR2 FQNNGV. The CDR3 covers 14 residues. V lost 4 bases to trimming and J lost 4 bases; unmatched junction nucleotides: 4. CDR3 in amino acids: CASSSRQGAYEQYV. CDR3 nucleotide sequence: TGTGCCAGCAGCTCCCGACAGGGGGCTTACGAGCAGTACGTC.

This CDR3 reads CASSEEGGVHRPYGYTF. For the CDR3, the DNA is TGTGCCAGCAGTGAGGAGGGAGGGGTTCATCGGCCCTATGGCTACACCTTC. The chain uses TRBV6-1 and TRBJ1-2; TRBD1 is a possible D gene (5 bases). This CDR3 region has 17 residues. V was cut by 3 bases and J by 4 bases, with 21 bases left in between. Germline V gene lookup returns CDR1 MNHNS and CDR2 SASEGT.

This chain connects TRBV28 to TRBJ2-1; D is perhaps TRBD1 (6 bases). Germline V gene data show CDR1 as MDHEN and CDR2 as SYDVKM. V lost 8 bases and J lost 8, with 16 bases in between. The CDR3 spans 13 residues. CDR3 sequence reads: CASGYRVNDEQFF. For the CDR3, the DNA is TGTGCCAGCGGATACAGGGTTAACGATGAGCAGTTCTTC.

The CDR3 DNA is TGCAGCGTTGGCGGGACAGGGGGCACTGGGGCCAACGTCCTGACTTTC. Translated, it gives CSVGGTGGTGANVLTF. The V and J genes are TRBV29-1 and TRBJ2-6, with 12 positions matching TRBD1. Unmatched junction bases numbered 3, after V lost 4 bases and J lost 2 bases. Germline V gene lookup returns CDR1 SQVTM and CDR2 ANQGSEA. CDR3 length equals 16 residues.

V is TRBV25-1 and J is TRBJ1-4, with a weak D call TRBD1 (6 bases). Germline loops: CDR1 MGHDK, CDR2 SYGVNS. CDR3 size: 15 residues. V lost 4 bases and J 10 bases, leaving 19 bases between the germline ends. The CDR3 is CASSAEGQTGGKLFF. The CDR3 coding sequence is TGTGCCAGCAGTGCGGAAGGACAGACAGGAGGAAAACTGTTTTTT.